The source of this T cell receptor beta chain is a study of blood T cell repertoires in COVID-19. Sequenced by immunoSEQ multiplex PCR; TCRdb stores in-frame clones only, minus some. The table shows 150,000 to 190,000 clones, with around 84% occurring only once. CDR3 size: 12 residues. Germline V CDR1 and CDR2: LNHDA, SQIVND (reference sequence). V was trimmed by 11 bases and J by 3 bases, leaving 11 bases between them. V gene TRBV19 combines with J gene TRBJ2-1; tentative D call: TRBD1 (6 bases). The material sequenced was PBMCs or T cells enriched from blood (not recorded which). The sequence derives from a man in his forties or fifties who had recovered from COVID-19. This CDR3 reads CAVWTDYNEQFF. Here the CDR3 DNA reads TGTGCCGTCTGGACAGACTACAATGAGCAGTTCTTC. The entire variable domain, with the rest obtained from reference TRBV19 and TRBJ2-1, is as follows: DGGITQSPKYLFRKEGQNVTLSCEQNLNHDAMYWYRQDPGQGLRLIYYSQIVNDFQKGDIAEGYSVSREKKESFPLTVTSAQKNPTAFYLCAVWTDYNEQFFGPGTRLTVL.